This T cell receptor (beta chain) comes out of a study of PD-1 blockade in classical Hodgkin lymphoma. The repertoire was sequenced with immunoSEQ multiplex PCR; TCRdb's copy has only in-frame clones and lacks some. This sample has around 58,000 clones, with around 90% found just once. After autologous stem cell transplantation all patients relapsed, and prior brentuximab vedotin exposure differed between cohorts. Each best response was a complete response, a partial response or progressive disease. This clonotype was sampled from a human donor with classical Hodgkin lymphoma. Sequencing was performed on peripheral blood mononuclear cells (PBMCs), taken at baseline.

CDR3 in amino acids: CASSFAGIMAKNIQYF. CDR3 DNA: TGTGCCAGCAGTTTCGCAGGGATAATGGCCAAAAACATTCAGTACTTC. The rearrangement uses TRBV28 and TRBJ2-4; D is perhaps TRBD1 (5 bases). Trimming pared 3 bases from V and 1 base from J, leaving 13 bases between. The CDR3 runs 16 residues. CDR1 and CDR2 (germline): MDHEN, SYDVKM. Full variable domain (remainder filled in from reference TRBV28 and TRBJ2-4): DVKVTQSSRYLVKRTGEKVFLECVQDMDHENMFWYRQDPGLGLRLIYFSYDVKMKEKGDIPEGYSVSREKKERFSLILESASTNQTSMYLCASSFAGIMAKNIQYFGAGTRLSVL.